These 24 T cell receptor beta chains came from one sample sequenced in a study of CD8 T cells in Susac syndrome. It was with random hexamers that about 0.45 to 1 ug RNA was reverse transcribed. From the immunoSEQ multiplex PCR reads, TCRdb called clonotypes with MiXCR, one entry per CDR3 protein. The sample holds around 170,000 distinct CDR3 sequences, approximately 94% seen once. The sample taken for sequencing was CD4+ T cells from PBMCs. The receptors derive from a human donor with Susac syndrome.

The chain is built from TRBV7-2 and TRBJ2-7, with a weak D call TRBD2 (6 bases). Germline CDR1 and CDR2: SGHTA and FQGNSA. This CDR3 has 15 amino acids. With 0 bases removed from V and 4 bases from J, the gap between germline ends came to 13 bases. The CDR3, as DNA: TGTGCCAGCAGCTTAGCTTTCTGGGGGGTATACGAGCAGTACTTC. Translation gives CASSLAFWGVYEQYF.

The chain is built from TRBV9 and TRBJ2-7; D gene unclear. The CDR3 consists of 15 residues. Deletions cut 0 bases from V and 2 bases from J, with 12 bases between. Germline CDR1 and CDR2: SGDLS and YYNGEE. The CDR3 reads CASSVDSHSTYEQYF. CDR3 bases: TGTGCCAGCAGCGTAGATTCCCACAGCACCTACGAGCAGTACTTC.

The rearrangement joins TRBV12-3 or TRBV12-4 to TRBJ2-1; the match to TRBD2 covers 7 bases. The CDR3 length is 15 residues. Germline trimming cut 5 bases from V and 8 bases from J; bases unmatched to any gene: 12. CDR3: CASSPDGGGTDEQFF. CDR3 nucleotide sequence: TGTGCCAGCAGTCCGGACGGCGGGGGTACGGATGAGCAGTTCTTC.

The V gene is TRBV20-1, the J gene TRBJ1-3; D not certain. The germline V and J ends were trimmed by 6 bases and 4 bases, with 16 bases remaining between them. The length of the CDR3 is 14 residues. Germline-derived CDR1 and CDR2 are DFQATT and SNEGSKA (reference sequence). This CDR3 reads CSAYGPRIGNTIYF. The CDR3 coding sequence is TGCAGTGCGTATGGGCCCAGGATCGGAAACACCATATATTTT.

The CDR3 sequence is CAWSTGFYYGYTF. The CDR3 DNA sequence: TGTGCCTGGTCCACAGGATTTTATTATGGCTACACCTTC. The chain is built from TRBV30 and TRBJ1-2; D may be TRBD1 (5 bases). CDR1 is GTSNPN, CDR2 SVGIG, per germline (reference sequence). V lost 5 bases and J lost 5, with 15 bases in between. This CDR3 region has 13 residues.

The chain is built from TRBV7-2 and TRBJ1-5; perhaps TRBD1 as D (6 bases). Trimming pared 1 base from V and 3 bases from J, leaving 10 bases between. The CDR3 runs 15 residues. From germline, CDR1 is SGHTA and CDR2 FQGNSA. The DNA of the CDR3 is TGTGCCAGCAGCTTAGGGGACACCAACAATCAGCCCCAGCATTTT. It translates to CASSLGDTNNQPQHF.

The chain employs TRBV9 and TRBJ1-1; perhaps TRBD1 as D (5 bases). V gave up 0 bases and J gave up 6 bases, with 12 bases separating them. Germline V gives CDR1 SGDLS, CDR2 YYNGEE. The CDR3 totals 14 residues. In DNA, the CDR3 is TGTGCCAGCAGCGTAGAGGCTTGGGGACCTGAAGCTTTCTTT. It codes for CASSVEAWGPEAFF. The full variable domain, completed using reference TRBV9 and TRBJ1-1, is DSGVTQTPKHLITATGQRVTLRCSPRSGDLSVYWYQQSLDQGLQFLIQYYNGEERAKGNILERFSAQQFPDLHSELNLSSLELGDSALYFCASSVEAWGPEAFFGQGTRLTVV.

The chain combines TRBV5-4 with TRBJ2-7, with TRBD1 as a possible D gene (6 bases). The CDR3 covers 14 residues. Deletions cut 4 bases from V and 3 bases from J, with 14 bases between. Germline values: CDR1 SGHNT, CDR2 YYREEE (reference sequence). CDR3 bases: TGTGCCAGCAGCGCCAAGGACAGAAACTACGAGCAGTACTTC. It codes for CASSAKDRNYEQYF.

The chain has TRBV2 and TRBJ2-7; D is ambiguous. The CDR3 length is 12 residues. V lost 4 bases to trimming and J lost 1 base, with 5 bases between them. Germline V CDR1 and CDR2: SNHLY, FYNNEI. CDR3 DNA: TGTGCCAGCAGTGTTACGTCCTACGAGCAGTACTTC. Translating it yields CASSVTSYEQYF.

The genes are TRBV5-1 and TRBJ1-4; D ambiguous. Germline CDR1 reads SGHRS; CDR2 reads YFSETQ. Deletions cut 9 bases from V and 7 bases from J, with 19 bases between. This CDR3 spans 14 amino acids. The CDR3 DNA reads TGCGCCACCAGGTTATATCGGTTCGGTGAAAAACTGTTTTTT. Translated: CATRLYRFGEKLFF.

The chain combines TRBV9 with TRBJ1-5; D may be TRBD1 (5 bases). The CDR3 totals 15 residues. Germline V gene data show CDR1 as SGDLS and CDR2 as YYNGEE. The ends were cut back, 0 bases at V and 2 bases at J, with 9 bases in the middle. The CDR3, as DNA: TGTGCCAGCAGCGTAGGGCCGGGGGGCAATCAGCCCCAGCATTTT. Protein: CASSVGPGGNQPQHF.

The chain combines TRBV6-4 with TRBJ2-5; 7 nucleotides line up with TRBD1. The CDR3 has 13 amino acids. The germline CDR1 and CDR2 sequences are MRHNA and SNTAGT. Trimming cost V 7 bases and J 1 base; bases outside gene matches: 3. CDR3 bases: TGTGCCAGCACTCGGGACAGCCAAGAGACCCAGTACTTC. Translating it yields CASTRDSQETQYF.

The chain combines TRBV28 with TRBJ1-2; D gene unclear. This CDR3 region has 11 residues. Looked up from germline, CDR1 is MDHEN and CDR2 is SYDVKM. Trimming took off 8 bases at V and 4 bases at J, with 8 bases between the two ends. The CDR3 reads CASAEGYGYTF. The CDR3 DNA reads TGTGCCAGCGCGGAGGGCTATGGCTACACCTTC.

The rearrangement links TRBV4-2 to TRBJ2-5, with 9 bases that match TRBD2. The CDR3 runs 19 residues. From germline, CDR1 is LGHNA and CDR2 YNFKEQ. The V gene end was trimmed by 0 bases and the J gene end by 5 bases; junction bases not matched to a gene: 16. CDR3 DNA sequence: TGTGCCAGCAGCCAAGATATGGTCTGGGCGGGGGGGCTTGAGGAGACCCAGTACTTC. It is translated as CASSQDMVWAGGLEETQYF.

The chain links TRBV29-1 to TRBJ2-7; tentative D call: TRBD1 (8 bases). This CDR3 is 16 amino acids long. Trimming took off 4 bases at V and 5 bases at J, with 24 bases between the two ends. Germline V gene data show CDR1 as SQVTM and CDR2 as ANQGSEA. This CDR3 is CSVVGGRQGTGDEQYF. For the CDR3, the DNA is TGCAGCGTTGTGGGGGGGAGACAGGGGACCGGCGACGAGCAGTACTTC.

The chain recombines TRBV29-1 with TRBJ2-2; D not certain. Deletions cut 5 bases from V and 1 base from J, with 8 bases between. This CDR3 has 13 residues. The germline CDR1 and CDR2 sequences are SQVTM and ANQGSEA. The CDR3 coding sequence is TGCAGCGTTATACACAGGAACACCGGGGAGCTGTTTTTT. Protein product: CSVIHRNTGELFF.

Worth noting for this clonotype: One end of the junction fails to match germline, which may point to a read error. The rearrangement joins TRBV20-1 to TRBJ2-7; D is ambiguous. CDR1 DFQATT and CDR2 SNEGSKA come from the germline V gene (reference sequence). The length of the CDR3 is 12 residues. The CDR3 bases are TGCAGTGCTAGAGTGGGGTCCTCCGAGCAGTACTTC. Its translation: CSARVGSSEQYF.

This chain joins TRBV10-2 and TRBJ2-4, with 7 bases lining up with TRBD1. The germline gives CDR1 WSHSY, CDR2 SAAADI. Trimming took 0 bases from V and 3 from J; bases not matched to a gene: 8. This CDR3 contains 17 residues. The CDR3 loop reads CASSESTGVSGKNIQYF. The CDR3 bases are TGCGCCAGCAGTGAGTCTACAGGGGTCAGTGGCAAAAACATTCAGTACTTC.

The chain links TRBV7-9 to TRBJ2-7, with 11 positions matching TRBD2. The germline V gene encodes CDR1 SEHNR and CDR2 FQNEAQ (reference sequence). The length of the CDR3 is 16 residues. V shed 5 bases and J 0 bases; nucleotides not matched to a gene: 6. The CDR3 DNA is TGTGCCAGCAGCCCAATCGGGACTAGCGGCTCCTACGAGCAGTACTTC. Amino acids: CASSPIGTSGSYEQYF.

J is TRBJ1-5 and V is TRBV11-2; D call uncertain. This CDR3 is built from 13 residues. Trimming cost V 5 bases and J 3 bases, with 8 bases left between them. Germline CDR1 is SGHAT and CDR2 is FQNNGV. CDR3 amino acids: CASSLTDNQPQHF. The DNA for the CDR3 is TGTGCCAGCAGCCTTACAGACAATCAGCCCCAGCATTTT.

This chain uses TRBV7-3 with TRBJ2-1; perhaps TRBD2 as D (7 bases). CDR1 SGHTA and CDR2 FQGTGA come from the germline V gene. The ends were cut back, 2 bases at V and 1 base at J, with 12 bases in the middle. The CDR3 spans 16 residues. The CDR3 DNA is TGTGCCAGCAGCTTAGCAGGGAGGGGGTCCTACAATGAGCAGTTCTTC. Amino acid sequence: CASSLAGRGSYNEQFF.

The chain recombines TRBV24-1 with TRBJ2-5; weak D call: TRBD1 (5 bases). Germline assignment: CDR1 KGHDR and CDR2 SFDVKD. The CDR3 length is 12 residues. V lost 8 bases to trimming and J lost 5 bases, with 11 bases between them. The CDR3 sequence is CATMGPSETQYF. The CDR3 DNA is TGTGCCACCATGGGGCCATCGGAGACCCAGTACTTC.

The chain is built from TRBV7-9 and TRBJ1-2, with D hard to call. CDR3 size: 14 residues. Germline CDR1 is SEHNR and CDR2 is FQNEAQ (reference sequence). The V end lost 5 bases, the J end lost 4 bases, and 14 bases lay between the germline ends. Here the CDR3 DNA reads TGTGCCAGCAGCCCAGAGGTCCGGACCTATGGCTACACCTTC. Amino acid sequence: CASSPEVRTYGYTF.

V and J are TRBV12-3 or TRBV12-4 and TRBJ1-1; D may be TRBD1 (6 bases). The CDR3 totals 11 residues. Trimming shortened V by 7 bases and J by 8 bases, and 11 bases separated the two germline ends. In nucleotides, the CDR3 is TGTGCCAGCAACCCTGACAGGGAAGCTTTCTTT. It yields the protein CASNPDREAFF.